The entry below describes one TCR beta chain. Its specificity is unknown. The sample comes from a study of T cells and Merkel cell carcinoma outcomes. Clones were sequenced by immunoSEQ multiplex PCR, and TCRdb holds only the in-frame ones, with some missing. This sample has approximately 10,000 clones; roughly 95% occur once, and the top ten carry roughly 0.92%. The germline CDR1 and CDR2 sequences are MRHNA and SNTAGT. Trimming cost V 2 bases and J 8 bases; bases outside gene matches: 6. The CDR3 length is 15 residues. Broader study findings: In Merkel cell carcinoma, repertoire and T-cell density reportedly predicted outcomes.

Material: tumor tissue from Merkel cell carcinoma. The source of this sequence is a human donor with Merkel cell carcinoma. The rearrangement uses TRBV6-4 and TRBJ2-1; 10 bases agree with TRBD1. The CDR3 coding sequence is TGTGCCAGCAGTGACCCGACAGGGGGCACGGATGAGCAGTTCTTC. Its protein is CASSDPTGGTDEQFF.